One sample yielded the 14 T cell receptor beta chains listed below, sequenced in a study of molecular identifiers for immune sequencing clone quantification. TCRdb processed the PCR reads anew with MiXCR; each CDR3 protein has one entry. The table lists approximately 500,000 distinct CDR3 sequences, about a fifth of them singletons. Specimen: naive CD8+ T cells from blood, with Jurkat cell RNA spiked in. Subset specified: FACS-sorted CD8+CD4-CCR7+CD45RA+ naive T cells. Receptors originate from a human donor in good health. Some libraries in this study had Jurkat cell RNA spiked in.

The gene calls are TRBV9 and TRBJ1-1; D is uncertain. CDR1 is SGDLS, CDR2 YYNGEE, per germline. The V end lost 0 bases, the J end lost 4 bases, and 7 bases lay between the germline ends. This CDR3 comprises 13 residues. This chain's CDR3 is CASSVADGTEAFF. The CDR3 DNA reads TGTGCCAGCAGCGTAGCGGACGGCACTGAAGCTTTCTTT.

Many counts were recorded for this clonotype. The chain couples TRBV7-3 to TRBJ2-5; the match to TRBD2 covers 7 bases. Germline loops: CDR1 SGHTA, CDR2 FQGTGA. The length of the CDR3 is 15 residues. V lost 2 bases and J lost 5; bases outside the gene matches: 8. CDR3 sequence reads: CASSLLGGSGETQYF. The CDR3 DNA sequence: TGTGCCAGCAGCTTATTGGGCGGGAGCGGTGAGACCCAGTACTTC. Using reference TRBV7-3 and TRBJ2-5 for the parts outside the CDR3, the full variable domain is GAGVSQTPSNKVTEKGKYVELRCDPISGHTALYWYRQSLGQGPEFLIYFQGTGAADDSGLPNDRFFAVRPEGSVSTLKIQRTERGDSAVYLCASSLLGGSGETQYFGPGTRLLVL.

This clonotype was recorded many times. V usage is TRBV28 and J usage is TRBJ2-1, with no clear D. Germline lookup yields CDR1 MDHEN and CDR2 SYDVKM. Trimming took off 4 bases at V and 6 bases at J, with 16 bases between the two ends. The CDR3 spans 15 residues. CDR3 nucleotides: TGTGCCAGCAGTTACCGCGGCCCGGTAAGCAATGAGCAGTTCTTC. It yields the protein CASSYRGPVSNEQFF.

The chain couples TRBV2 to TRBJ2-5, with 8 bases that match TRBD2. J was trimmed by 0 bases and V by 3 bases; bases with no gene match: 3. The germline gives CDR1 SNHLY, CDR2 FYNNEI. This CDR3 comprises 15 residues. The CDR3 DNA follows: TGTGCCAGCAGTGAGGTAGCGGGAAACCAAGAGACCCAGTACTTC. Protein: CASSEVAGNQETQYF.

This clonotype appeared a few times. The V call is TRBV20-1, the J call TRBJ2-7, with 7 bases lining up with TRBD1. The germline V gene encodes CDR1 DFQATT and CDR2 SNEGSKA (reference sequence). The CDR3 runs 17 residues. The trim removed 3 bases at V and 1 base at J, leaving 15 bases unmatched. In nucleotides, the CDR3 is TGCAGTGCTAGGGACGACCGGGGACAGTTCCTATCCTACGAGCAGTACTTC. Protein: CSARDDRGQFLSYEQYF.

This chain connects TRBV4-3 to TRBJ1-2; no clear D gene. CDR1 is LGHNA and CDR2 is YSLEER in the germline V gene. Trimming left V 5 bases short and J 2 bases short, with 9 bases between. The CDR3 spans 13 residues. The CDR3 bases are TGCGCCAGCAGCAATTGGGGAAACTATGGCTACACCTTC. Translating gives CASSNWGNYGYTF.

This clonotype was found a few times. V is TRBV20-1 and J is TRBJ1-3; possible D gene TRBD1, 6 bases. The CDR3 has 15 residues. From germline, CDR1 is DFQATT and CDR2 SNEGSKA (reference sequence). The ends were cut back, 0 bases at V and 2 bases at J, with 11 bases in the middle. CDR3 sequence: CSARDRAGAGNTIYF. CDR3 sequence (DNA): TGCAGTGCTAGAGATCGAGCAGGGGCTGGAAACACCATATATTTT.

This clonotype showed up just a few times. The J gene is TRBJ1-6, the V gene TRBV28; D is uncertain. Trimming took 3 bases from V and 10 from J, leaving 13 bases between them. The CDR3 length is 14 residues. The germline gives CDR1 MDHEN, CDR2 SYDVKM. CDR3 in amino acids: CASSFFGSDSPLHF. CDR3 DNA: TGTGCCAGCAGTTTCTTCGGGAGTGACTCACCCCTCCACTTT.

Many counts were recorded for this clonotype. The chain recombines TRBV15 with TRBJ2-5, with TRBD1 identical over 10 bases. The CDR3 spans 17 residues. V was pared by 4 bases and J by 1 base, with 9 bases of the junction left unmatched. Germline V CDR1 and CDR2: LNHNV, YYDKDF (reference sequence). The CDR3 is CATSIREGQGTQETQYF. The CDR3 nucleotides are TGTGCCACCAGCATTAGAGAGGGACAGGGGACCCAAGAGACCCAGTACTTC.

The table lists this clonotype with a few counts. This chain connects TRBV4-3 to TRBJ1-1, with D possibly being TRBD1 (5 bases). The length of the CDR3 is 17 residues. The germline V gene has CDR1 LGHNA and CDR2 YSLEER. V was cut by 0 bases and J by 1 base, with 15 bases left in between. CDR3 sequence: CASSQDRVGDGNTEAFF. The CDR3 DNA follows: TGCGCCAGCAGCCAAGATAGGGTAGGGGATGGGAACACTGAAGCTTTCTTT.

This chain joins TRBV20-1 and TRBJ2-5, with D possibly being TRBD1 (6 bases). CDR1 DFQATT and CDR2 SNEGSKA come from the germline V gene (reference sequence). V shed 6 bases and J shed 7 bases, with 12 bases lying between them. This CDR3 is 11 amino acids long. Written as DNA, the CDR3 is TGCAGTGCGCCACAGGGACGGACCCAGTACTTC. Translated, it gives CSAPQGRTQYF.

Remarks on this clonotype: A much larger clone differs by one base, so this may be a read error. The CDR3 is CASSLYEQFF. The CDR3 DNA follows: TGTGCCAGCAGTTTATATGAGCAGTTCTTC. The V call is TRBV12-3 or TRBV12-4, the J call TRBJ2-1; no clear D gene. The ends were cut back, 2 bases at V and 8 bases at J, with 1 base in the middle. The CDR3 totals 10 residues.

The chain links TRBV20-1 to TRBJ2-3, with 8 bases that match TRBD1. V lost 0 bases to trimming and J lost 1 base; unmatched junction nucleotides: 0. The CDR3 sequence is 14 residues long. The germline V gene has CDR1 DFQATT and CDR2 SNEGSKA (reference sequence). The CDR3 DNA follows: TGCAGTGCTAGAGAGACAGGGGGCACAGATACGCAGTATTTT. Translation: CSARETGGTDTQYF.

This clonotype was picked up many times. V gene TRBV29-1 combines with J gene TRBJ1-1; tentatively, D is TRBD1 (6 bases). There are 14 residues in the CDR3. The V and J ends lost 0 bases and 3 bases respectively, with 11 bases between them. The germline V gene encodes CDR1 SQVTM and CDR2 ANQGSEA. CDR3 residues: CSVEDVGGHTEAFF. In DNA form, the CDR3 reads TGCAGCGTTGAAGATGTGGGGGGGCACACTGAAGCTTTCTTT. Complete variable domain (other parts from reference TRBV29-1 and TRBJ1-1): SAVISQKPSRDICQRGTSLTIQCQVDSQVTMMFWYRQQPGQSLTLIATANQGSEATYESGFVIDKFPISRPNLTFSTLTVSNMSPEDSSIYLCSVEDVGGHTEAFFGQGTRLTVV.